This is a list of T cell receptor beta chains from one sample in a study of T cells after yellow fever vaccination. TCRdb reprocessed the 5' RACE reads with MiXCR, giving one entry per CDR3 protein. The sample has 300,000 to 400,000 distinct CDR3 sequences, around 10% seen once. The source was CD4+ T cells sorted from PBMCs, collected 45 days after the yellow fever booster vaccination. The receptor source for this set is a man between 18 and 29 years old who received the YFV17D yellow fever vaccine. Both conserved end residues are part of each CDR3. Fields, in order: CDR3 protein, CDR3 DNA, D gene, J gene, CDR3 length, V gene, clone size. D genes are given only for firm matches. Clone size is given for some rows only: seen once, a few or many times, or a class if the clone is expanded.

CDR3: CASSLAGLSTSTDTQYF
DNA: TGCGCCAGCAGCTTGGCCGGGCTGAGCACTAGCACAGATACGCAGTATTTT
D: NA
J: TRBJ2-3
length: 17
V: TRBV5-1
size: NA

CDR3: CASRSGSYGYTF
DNA: TGTGCCAGCAGGTCGGGATCTTATGGCTACACCTTC
D: NA
J: TRBJ1-2
length: 12
V: TRBV2
size: many

CDR3: CASSQENRGGYTF
DNA: TGTGCCAGCAGCCAGGAAAACAGGGGCGGCTACACCTTC
D: TRBD1
J: TRBJ1-2
length: 13
V: TRBV3-1
size: NA

CDR3: CASEAGFDCEQFF
DNA: TGCGCCAGCGAGGCAGGGTTTGATTGTGAGCAGTTCTTC
D: NA
J: TRBJ2-1
length: 13
V: TRBV5-1
size: NA

CDR3: CALLKPLF
DNA: TGTGCCCTCCTCAAGCCTCTCTTT
D: NA
J: TRBJ1-1
length: 8
V: TRBV5-6
size: NA

CDR3: CASSSYGQLNTEAFF
DNA: TGTGCCAGCAGTTCCTACGGACAGCTGAACACTGAAGCTTTCTTT
D: NA
J: TRBJ1-1
length: 15
V: TRBV7-2
size: NA

CDR3: CASSWPAGDTQYF
DNA: TGTGCCAGCAGCTGGCCGGCGGGTGATACGCAGTATTTT
D: NA
J: TRBJ2-3
length: 13
V: TRBV5-5
size: NA

CDR3: CASSPSQGVNTEAFF
DNA: TGTGCCAGCAGCCCCAGTCAGGGGGTGAACACTGAAGCTTTCTTT
D: TRBD1
J: TRBJ1-1
length: 15
V: TRBV7-2
size: few

CDR3: CASSFLARAQYF
DNA: TGTGCCAGCAGCTTTTTGGCCCGGGCCCAGTACTTC
D: NA
J: TRBJ2-5
length: 12
V: TRBV11-2
size: few

CDR3: CASSTGGEQYF
DNA: TGTGCCAGCAGCACAGGGGGAGAGCAGTACTTC
D: TRBD1
J: TRBJ2-7
length: 11
V: TRBV7-8
size: few

CDR3: CASSGDRGPWETQYF
DNA: TGTGCCAGCAGTGGGGACAGGGGGCCATGGGAGACCCAGTACTTC
D: TRBD1
J: TRBJ2-5
length: 15
V: TRBV6-1
size: NA

CDR3: CASSAPHTEAFF
DNA: TGTGCCAGCAGTGCTCCTCACACTGAAGCTTTCTTT
D: NA
J: TRBJ1-1
length: 12
V: TRBV28
size: NA

CDR3: CASSYSEGQRQFF
DNA: TGTGCCAGCAGCTACTCAGAAGGACAAAGGCAGTTCTTC
D: NA
J: TRBJ2-1
length: 13
V: TRBV7-2
size: NA

CDR3: CASSYRGLAVRTQYF
DNA: TGTGCCAGCAGTTATAGAGGACTAGCGGTCAGGACCCAGTACTTC
D: TRBD2
J: TRBJ2-5
length: 15
V: TRBV6-2/TRBV6-3
size: NA

CDR3: CASSLRTSVETQYF
DNA: TGTGCCAGCAGTTTACGGACTAGCGTGGAGACCCAGTACTTC
D: TRBD2
J: TRBJ2-5
length: 14
V: TRBV12-3/TRBV12-4
size: NA

CDR3: CASAAGDRGYQPQHF
DNA: TGTGCCAGCGCCGCCGGGGACAGGGGTTATCAGCCCCAGCATTTT
D: TRBD1
J: TRBJ1-5
length: 15
V: TRBV7-2
size: NA

CDR3: CASCRSPSGGLTDTQYF
DNA: TGTGCCAGCTGCCGTTCGCCTAGCGGGGGACTCACAGATACGCAGTATTTT
D: TRBD2
J: TRBJ2-3
length: 17
V: TRBV9
size: NA

CDR3: CASSVQGVGVDTQYF
DNA: TGTGCCAGCAGCGTCCAGGGTGTCGGCGTGGATACGCAGTATTTT
D: NA
J: TRBJ2-3
length: 15
V: TRBV9
size: few

CDR3: CASRPRLGTYNEQFF
DNA: TGTGCCAGCAGGCCCCGTCTCGGGACCTACAATGAGCAGTTCTTC
D: NA
J: TRBJ2-1
length: 15
V: TRBV12-3/TRBV12-4
size: NA

CDR3: CASSLEGMNEKLFF
DNA: TGCGCCAGCAGCTTGGAGGGGATGAATGAAAAACTGTTTTTT
D: NA
J: TRBJ1-4
length: 14
V: TRBV5-1
size: many

CDR3: CASRQTNNEKLFF
DNA: TGTGCCAGCAGGCAGACAAACAATGAAAAACTGTTTTTT
D: NA
J: TRBJ1-4
length: 13
V: TRBV5-5
size: NA

CDR3: CASTPFGYNEQFF
DNA: TGTGCCAGCACCCCCTTCGGCTACAATGAGCAGTTCTTC
D: NA
J: TRBJ2-1
length: 13
V: TRBV6-5
size: few

CDR3: CASSLAGTQETQYF
DNA: TGTGCCAGCAGCTTAGCTGGGACCCAAGAGACCCAGTACTTC
D: NA
J: TRBJ2-5
length: 14
V: TRBV7-2
size: many

CDR3: CASSLTSGESYEQYF
DNA: TGTGCCAGCAGCTTGACTAGCGGGGAATCGTACGAGCAGTACTTC
D: TRBD2
J: TRBJ2-7
length: 15
V: TRBV7-2
size: few

CDR3: CASSVTPMDKNIQYF
DNA: TGTGCCAGCAGCGTAACCCCTATGGACAAAAACATTCAGTACTTC
D: NA
J: TRBJ2-4
length: 15
V: TRBV9
size: few

CDR3: CAISQTGGGQPQHF
DNA: TGTGCCATCAGTCAGACAGGGGGAGGGCAGCCCCAGCATTTT
D: TRBD1
J: TRBJ1-5
length: 14
V: TRBV10-3
size: few

CDR3: CASSQDPGSYTGELFF
DNA: TGCGCCAGCAGCCAAGATCCTGGGAGCTACACCGGGGAGCTGTTTTTT
D: NA
J: TRBJ2-2
length: 16
V: TRBV4-3
size: few

CDR3: CASSEGRGGFSGTEAFF
DNA: TGTGCCAGCAGTGAAGGGAGGGGGGGCTTCTCCGGCACTGAAGCTTTCTTT
D: NA
J: TRBJ1-1
length: 17
V: TRBV6-1
size: few

CDR3: CATSDRSTGGAFF
DNA: TGTGCCACCAGTGATCGCTCCACAGGGGGAGCTTTCTTT
D: TRBD1
J: TRBJ1-1
length: 13
V: TRBV24-1
size: NA

CDR3: CASSSPAQGGYTF
DNA: TGCGCCAGCAGCTCTCCGGCCCAGGGCGGCTACACCTTC
D: NA
J: TRBJ1-2
length: 13
V: TRBV5-1
size: few

CDR3: CASSPGQAIYEQYF
DNA: TGCGCCAGCAGCCCGGGACAGGCCATCTACGAGCAGTACTTC
D: TRBD1
J: TRBJ2-7
length: 14
V: TRBV5-1
size: many

CDR3: CASSIAGLTYGYTF
DNA: TGTGCCAGTAGTATAGCGGGCTTGACCTATGGCTACACCTTC
D: NA
J: TRBJ1-2
length: 14
V: TRBV19
size: few

CDR3: CASSPTHNEQFF
DNA: TGTGCCAGCAGCCCAACACACAATGAGCAGTTCTTC
D: NA
J: TRBJ2-1
length: 12
V: TRBV7-2
size: few

CDR3: CASSFQRPDTGELFF
DNA: TGCGCCAGCAGCTTCCAACGGCCGGACACCGGGGAGCTGTTTTTT
D: NA
J: TRBJ2-2
length: 15
V: TRBV5-1
size: many

CDR3: CATSREYWGAGVDEQFF
DNA: TGTGCCACCAGCAGGGAGTATTGGGGGGCCGGTGTCGATGAGCAGTTCTTC
D: NA
J: TRBJ2-1
length: 17
V: TRBV15
size: few

CDR3: CASSLERYSGANVLTF
DNA: TGTGCCAGCAGCCTAGAACGCTACTCTGGGGCCAACGTCCTGACTTTC
D: NA
J: TRBJ2-6
length: 16
V: TRBV3-1
size: NA

CDR3: CASSFSLSGAGEGTQYF
DNA: TGTGCCAGCAGTTTCTCCCTTAGCGGGGCGGGGGAGGGTACGCAGTATTTT
D: TRBD2
J: TRBJ2-3
length: 17
V: TRBV28
size: NA

CDR3: CASSLEGHEQFF
DNA: TGTGCCAGCAGCTTAGAGGGACATGAGCAGTTCTTC
D: NA
J: TRBJ2-1
length: 12
V: TRBV7-7
size: few

CDR3: CASSPTGGEDTQYF
DNA: TGTGCCAGCTCGCCGACAGGGGGCGAAGATACGCAGTATTTT
D: TRBD1
J: TRBJ2-3
length: 14
V: TRBV18
size: few

CDR3: CSARRSGIQETQYF
DNA: TGCAGTGCTAGACGATCTGGCATACAAGAGACCCAGTACTTC
D: NA
J: TRBJ2-5
length: 14
V: TRBV20-1
size: NA

CDR3: CASSPQLTGGGEQYF
DNA: TGTGCCAGCTCACCTCAGCTGACAGGGGGCGGCGAGCAGTACTTC
D: TRBD1
J: TRBJ2-7
length: 15
V: TRBV18
size: NA

CDR3: CASSQVRGARNQPQHF
DNA: TGCGCCAGCAGCCAAGTTCGGGGGGCGCGGAATCAGCCCCAGCATTTT
D: NA
J: TRBJ1-5
length: 16
V: TRBV4-1
size: few

CDR3: CASSESRGLNTGELFF
DNA: TGTGCCAGCAGCGAGTCACGGGGGTTGAACACCGGGGAGCTGTTTTTT
D: NA
J: TRBJ2-2
length: 16
V: TRBV9
size: NA

CDR3: CASSQDRDSGANVLTF
DNA: TGCGCCAGCAGCCAAGATCGTGACTCTGGGGCCAACGTCCTGACTTTC
D: NA
J: TRBJ2-6
length: 16
V: TRBV4-3
size: NA

CDR3: CASSRPSGGMYNEQFF
DNA: TGTGCCAGCAGTCGCCCAAGCGGGGGTATGTACAATGAGCAGTTCTTC
D: TRBD2
J: TRBJ2-1
length: 16
V: TRBV6-2/TRBV6-3
size: NA